This T cell receptor (beta chain) was captured in a study of blood T cell repertoires in COVID-19. Study-wide background: Acute-phase and convalescent COVID-19 samples originated in the United States, Italy and Spain. Sources were T cells, B-cell-depleted T cells, or PBMCs; the material itself was cDNA or gDNA.

Authors' methods: Nucleated cell number was recorded as an estimate derived from reference gene primer amplification. Clones were sequenced by immunoSEQ multiplex PCR, and TCRdb holds only the in-frame ones, with some missing. V and J calls and clone size are as listed in that table; D and trimming were resolved from the DNA. The sample shows 200,000 to 250,000 clones, 83% of them seen only once. The germline gives CDR1 SGDLS, CDR2 YYNGEE. This CDR3 comprises 16 residues. V lost 1 base and J lost 2, with 12 bases in between. Material for sequencing was peripheral blood. The source of this sequence is a human donor in a cohort sampled during active COVID-19. The J gene is TRBJ2-2, the V gene TRBV9; D not certain. The CDR3 bases are TGTGCCAGCAGCGTAAAACAGACCACCAACACCGGGGAGCTGTTTTTT. This sequence encodes CASSVKQTTNTGELFF.